This TCR beta chain was obtained from a study of blood T cell repertoires in COVID-19. Study background: The United States, Italy and Spain supplied acute and convalescent COVID-19 samples. The analysed material was cDNA or gDNA that came from T cells, B-cell-depleted T cells, or PBMCs.

Authors' processing steps: Reference gene primer amplification gave nucleated cell count estimates. Profiled with immunoSEQ multiplex PCR; TCRdb holds only in-frame clones, not every one. V and J calls and clone size come straight from that table; D and trimming were deduced from the DNA. The sample consists of just under 20,000 clones, 90% to 95% of them appearing once. Sequenced sample: peripheral blood. The receptor comes from a woman aged 45-59 years with active COVID-19.

DNA for the CDR3: TGTGCCAGCAGTCCGTTGGACGAGCGGTTACGAGCTTTCTTT. Encoded protein: CASSPLDERLRAFF. The chain recombines TRBV27 with TRBJ1-1, with no clear D. This CDR3 region has 14 residues. Germline lookup yields CDR1 MNHEY and CDR2 SMNVEV (reference sequence). V dropped 5 bases and J dropped 10 bases, with 20 bases sitting between them.